The source of this T cell receptor beta chain is a study of CD8+ T cells in alopecia areata (dated by TCRdb to the late 2010s). For the study in its entirety: Treated patients were enrolled in an open-label pilot trial of oral tofacitinib, 5 to 10 mg twice daily, for moderate-to-severe alopecia areata. The RNA source kit depended on sample type: the PAXgene miRNA kit for fixed scalp, the miRNeasy kit for PBMCs, and the RNeasy kit for mouse skin. Tofacitinib was administered for 6 to 18 months, and 6 months of follow-up off drug were then conducted to assess delayed response and recurrence. Human TCRbeta sequencing covered scalp tissue and sorted CD4+ and CD8+ peripheral blood T cells from patchy and totalis/universalis alopecia areata patients and healthy controls. Amplification of TCRbeta CDR3 regions was done by immunoSEQ multiplex PCR using 35 Vbeta forward primers and 13 Jbeta reverse primers. High-throughput TCRbeta sequencing was used to examine T cell clonal expansion in alopecia areata in both the C3H/HeJ mouse model and human patients. Clonality in the scalp was compared among normal scalp (n=4), patchy alopecia areata scalp (n=8), and alopecia totalis/universalis scalp (n=8). Patients on tofacitinib were biopsied at baseline and after 4 and 24 weeks of treatment, and several of the patients also had a later scalp biopsy.

To note about this clone: There is no known antigen for this receptor. Base qualities are not at hand, and no much larger clone is one base apart.

The germline ends are 11 bases apart after V is trimmed by 2 bases and J by 3 bases. The CDR3, from cysteine to phenylalanine, totals 14 residues. The read is trimmed to its CDR3 DNA, 42 bases read in frame from base 1. CDR1 MNHEY and CDR2 SVGAGI were looked up in the germline V gene. General findings and caveats noted by the study authors: Shared TCR sequences between patients were less evident than in mice, which may be partly attributable to HLA diversity in the patient population. Higher clonality and more expanded CD8+ clones were observed in lesional scalp than in normal scalp, particularly in alopecia totalis/universalis, a finding suggestive of antigenic drive. Unlike mouse skin, where gammadelta T cells dominate, normal human skin contains resident alphabeta T cells that get sequenced too, which complicates analysis of the scalp TCR repertoire.

Preparation of the library involved the immunoSEQ multiplex PCR assay. RNA was extracted from all samples and reverse transcribed into cDNA as template for TCR sequencing. First-strand cDNA was synthesized using SuperScript III with a 2:1 mix of oligo-dT and random hexamers. Amplification bias was assessed with a synthetic immune receptor repertoire, and residual bias was removed computationally. Per the original workflow: Raw reads were preprocessed to remove errors, and CDR3 was defined by IMGT conventions from the conserved cysteine to phenylalanine. To get clonality, Shannon entropy was normalized by log2 of the number of productive unique TCRs and the result was subtracted from 1. CD4 or CD8 identity of scalp clones was inferred by cross-referencing scalp TCRbeta sequences with sorted blood CD4 and CD8 repertoires. TCRdb stores this immuneACCESS table with in-frame sequences only. Part of the clones is absent; in the studies checked, under half of the shortfall reflects unresolved V genes, and no reason is known for the rest. The D gene and trimming were derived from the DNA, and the V and J assignments and clone size from that table. The sample table holds 140,000 to 150,000 clones, of which around 87% were seen once. Roughly 16% of the sample is taken by the ten largest.

The sample's time point label, in plain terms: baseline before oral tofacitinib. Peripheral blood and lesional scalp punch biopsies were obtained from patients with alopecia areata. PBMCs were isolated by density centrifugation and stained for CD3, CD4 and CD8, and CD4+ and CD8+ T cells were sorted on a FACSAria. The rearrangement joined TRBV6-5 to TRBJ2-7; the D gene cannot be named for sure. This specimen consisted of CD8+ T cells sorted from blood, obtained at week 0. The TCR comes from a human donor with alopecia areata. The CDR3 region: CASSYRPEFYEQYF. The nucleotide sequence is given as TGTGCCAGCAGTTACAGACCGGAGTTCTACGAGCAGTACTTC.